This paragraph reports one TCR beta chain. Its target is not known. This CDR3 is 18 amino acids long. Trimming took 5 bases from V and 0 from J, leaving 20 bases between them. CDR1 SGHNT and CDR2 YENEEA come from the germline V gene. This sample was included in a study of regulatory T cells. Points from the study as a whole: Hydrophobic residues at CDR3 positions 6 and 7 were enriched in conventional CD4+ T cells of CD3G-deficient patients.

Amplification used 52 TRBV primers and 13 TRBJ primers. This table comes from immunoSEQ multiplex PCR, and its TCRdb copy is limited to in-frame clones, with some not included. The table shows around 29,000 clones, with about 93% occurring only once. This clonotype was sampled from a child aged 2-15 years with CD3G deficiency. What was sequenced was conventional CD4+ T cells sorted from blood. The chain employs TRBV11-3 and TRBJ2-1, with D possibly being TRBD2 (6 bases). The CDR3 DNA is TGTGCCAGCAGCCTTGGCCACGGGGGTTTAAACTCCTACAATGAGCAGTTCTTC. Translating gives CASSLGHGGLNSYNEQFF.